What follows are 24 T cell receptor beta chains derived from one specimen sequenced in a study of beta chain features in type 1 diabetes. Expressed TCRB transcripts were sequenced because the isolated RNA had all been reverse transcribed beforehand. Method: immunoSEQ multiplex PCR; TCRdb's copy keeps in-frame clones and lacks some. The table records about 400,000 clones, 10% to 15% of them present only once. Sequencing was performed on naive CD4+ T cells from blood. These receptor sequences come from a man aged 18 to 30 in good health.

This clone was detected only a few times. This chain uses TRBV7-2 with TRBJ2-6; the match to TRBD2 covers 9 bases. CDR3 length equals 15 residues. V lost 3 bases to trimming and J lost 7 bases; unmatched junction nucleotides: 4. The germline V gene has CDR1 SGHTA and CDR2 FQGNSA. The CDR3 protein is CASSLSSGAANVLTF. The CDR3 DNA reads as TGTGCCAGCAGCTTGTCTAGCGGGGCAGCCAACGTCCTGACTTTC.

This clone has just a few counts. The chain is built from TRBV9 and TRBJ2-1; 12 bases map to TRBD2. The CDR3 has 15 residues. Germline loops: CDR1 SGDLS, CDR2 YYNGEE. Germline trimming cut 4 bases from V and 7 bases from J; bases unmatched to any gene: 6. The chain's CDR3 is CASSPTTSGSNEQFF. The CDR3 region has the DNA TGTGCCAGCAGCCCCACGACTAGCGGGAGTAATGAGCAGTTCTTC.

Only a few counts were recorded for this clone. J is TRBJ2-2 and V is TRBV7-8; weak D call: TRBD2 (6 bases). V was cut by 5 bases and J by 4 bases, with 8 bases left in between. This CDR3 spans 13 amino acids. Per the germline V gene, CDR1 is SGHVS and CDR2 is FQNEAQ. CDR3 bases: TGTGCCAGCAGCCGGGACTTCACCGGGGAGCTGTTTTTT. Translating it yields CASSRDFTGELFF.

The chain joins TRBV4-2 to TRBJ2-1; TRBD2 agrees at 12 bases. CDR1 LGHNA and CDR2 YNFKEQ come from the germline V gene. Trimming at V came to 4 bases and at J to 8 bases, leaving 6 bases not matched to a gene. CDR3 length equals 15 residues. CDR3 residues: CASSPLAGGQDEQFF. The CDR3 nucleotides are TGTGCCAGCAGCCCCCTAGCGGGGGGGCAGGATGAGCAGTTCTTC.

This rearrangement joins TRBV4-2 to TRBJ2-7; 11 nucleotides align to TRBD2. The CDR3 sequence is 16 residues long. From germline, CDR1 is LGHNA and CDR2 YNFKEQ. The ends lost 2 bases at V and 1 base at J; junction bases unmatched: 4. The CDR3 protein is CASSQPWTSGSYEQYF. CDR3 nucleotides: TGTGCCAGCAGCCAACCGTGGACTAGCGGGTCCTACGAGCAGTACTTC.

The chain employs TRBV28 and TRBJ2-3, with D possibly matching TRBD1 (7 bases). This CDR3 has 15 amino acids. Germline V CDR1 and CDR2: MDHEN, SYDVKM. The ends were cut back, 7 bases at V and 6 bases at J, with 20 bases in the middle. DNA for the CDR3: TGTGCCAGCACCCCCAGGGGGGCGCTCACGGATACGCAGTATTTT. As protein: CASTPRGALTDTQYF.

This chain links TRBV7-2 with TRBJ2-3, with D possibly TRBD1 on 5 matching bases. V was cut by 3 bases and J by 2 bases, with 9 bases left in between. Germline V CDR1 and CDR2: SGHTA, FQGNSA. CDR3 length: 14 amino acids. This CDR3 reads CASSFRQYTDTQYF. The CDR3 bases are TGTGCCAGCAGCTTTCGACAGTACACAGATACGCAGTATTTT.

The J gene is TRBJ2-7, the V gene TRBV11-1; a weak D match, TRBD2 (6 bases). Germline V gene data show CDR1 as SGHAT and CDR2 as FQDESV (reference sequence). Trimming removed 8 bases at V and 6 bases at J, with 11 bases between. This CDR3 has 11 residues. In DNA form, the CDR3 reads TGTGCCAGCCGGGAGTCCGGCGAGCAGTACTTC. It encodes CASRESGEQYF.

The V call is TRBV9, the J call TRBJ2-5; 9 nucleotides align to TRBD1. The CDR3 has 15 amino acids. The V and J ends lost 4 bases and 5 bases, in that order; junction bases with no gene match: 9. Germline V gives CDR1 SGDLS, CDR2 YYNGEE. In nucleotides, the CDR3 is TGTGCCAGCAGCCCCTCGGGGACAGGGTGGGAGACCCAGTACTTC. This gives the protein CASSPSGTGWETQYF.

This chain joins TRBV7-2 and TRBJ2-7; maybe TRBD1 (6 bases). Trimming removed 1 base at V and 9 bases at J, with 10 bases between. This CDR3 region has 12 residues. Germline CDR1 is SGHTA and CDR2 is FQGNSA. CDR3 residues: CASSLGGQRQYF. CDR3 sequence (DNA): TGTGCCAGCAGCTTAGGAGGACAGCGGCAGTACTTC.

The chain employs TRBV10-3 and TRBJ1-4; D call uncertain. V dropped 6 bases and J dropped 8 bases, with 13 bases sitting between them. The CDR3 sequence is 13 residues long. In germline, CDR1 is ENHRY, CDR2 SYGVKD. The CDR3 reads CAIRQKVAEKLFF. CDR3 in DNA: TGTGCCATCAGACAAAAAGTGGCCGAAAAACTGTTTTTT.

The table lists this clone with many counts. The chain recombines TRBV4-3 with TRBJ2-2; D remains ambiguous. Germline V gene lookup returns CDR1 LGHNA and CDR2 YSLEER. Trimming pared 0 bases from V and 1 base from J, leaving 3 bases between. This CDR3 is 14 amino acids long. CDR3 sequence reads: CASSQEQNTGELFF. As DNA, the CDR3 is TGCGCCAGCAGCCAAGAACAGAACACCGGGGAGCTGTTTTTT.

This CDR3 reads CASSYSADSGNTIYF. The CDR3 nucleotides are TGTGCCAGCAGTTACTCCGCAGATTCTGGAAACACCATATATTTT. The chain joins TRBV6-5 to TRBJ1-3; D call uncertain. CDR1 is MNHEY, CDR2 SVGAGI, per germline. The V and J ends lost 0 bases and 1 base respectively, with 7 bases between them. This CDR3 region has 15 residues.

This clone was picked up a small number of times. The chain combines TRBV28 with TRBJ2-5; 11 nucleotides align to TRBD2. Germline lookup yields CDR1 MDHEN and CDR2 SYDVKM. The V and J ends lost 5 bases and 0 bases, in that order; junction bases with no gene match: 8. The CDR3 loop spans 17 amino acids. The CDR3 protein is CASSPPRLAGNQETQYF. The CDR3 DNA follows: TGTGCCAGCAGTCCCCCCCGACTAGCGGGAAACCAAGAGACCCAGTACTTC.

The chain carries TRBV10-3 and TRBJ2-7; weak D call: TRBD1 (5 bases). The germline V and J ends were trimmed by 10 bases and 0 bases, with 13 bases remaining between them. Germline V gene data show CDR1 as ENHRY and CDR2 as SYGVKD. The CDR3 has 13 residues. The CDR3 is CATQQQDSYEQYF. The CDR3 DNA is TGTGCCACCCAGCAACAGGACTCCTACGAGCAGTACTTC.

This chain connects TRBV2 to TRBJ1-1; 8 bases align to TRBD1. The CDR3 runs to 14 residues. The germline CDR1 and CDR2 sequences are SNHLY and FYNNEI. V dropped 6 bases and J dropped 1; count of bases not matched to a gene: 4. DNA for the CDR3: TGTGCCAGCAGGTTGGACAGGGCGAACACTGAAGCTTTCTTT. Translated, it gives CASRLDRANTEAFF. Using reference TRBV2 and TRBJ1-1 for the parts outside the CDR3, the full variable domain is EPEVTQTPSHQVTQMGQEVILRCVPISNHLYFYWYRQILGQKVEFLVSFYNNEISEKSEIFDDQFSVERPDGSNFTLKIRSTKLEDSAMYFCASRLDRANTEAFFGQGTRLTVV.

The chain recombines TRBV7-3 with TRBJ1-2, with D possibly being TRBD1 (6 bases). Germline CDR1 reads SGHTA; CDR2 reads FQGTGA. The CDR3 has 14 residues. V lost 3 bases and J 7 bases, leaving 15 bases between the germline ends. The CDR3 nucleotides are TGTGCCAGCAGCTTCAACAGGGCTAGTGGTGGCTACACCTTC. Amino acids: CASSFNRASGGYTF.

This chain joins TRBV7-2 and TRBJ2-1, with a possible D match to TRBD2 (5 bases). The CDR3 runs to 15 residues. The V end was cut by 1 base, the J end by 7 bases, with 14 bases between. Germline CDR1 is SGHTA and CDR2 is FQGNSA. CDR3 residues: CASSLGSVGLNEQFF. DNA for the CDR3: TGTGCCAGCAGCTTAGGTAGCGTGGGTTTGAATGAGCAGTTCTTC.

V is TRBV7-9 and J is TRBJ2-7, with 7 positions matching TRBD1. V shed 2 bases, J shed 7 bases, and the junction held 5 bases outside the gene matches. CDR1 is SEHNR and CDR2 is FQNEAQ in the germline V gene (reference sequence). The CDR3 length is 13 residues. The CDR3 coding sequence is TGTGCCAGCAGCTTAACAACAGGGGAAGAGCAGTACTTC. Translation gives CASSLTTGEEQYF.

This rearrangement joins TRBV18 to TRBJ2-3; 7 bases line up with TRBD1. V lost 2 bases, J lost 1 base, and 6 bases stayed unmatched. The germline V gene has CDR1 KGHSH and CDR2 LQKENI. The length of the CDR3 is 16 residues. Written as DNA, the CDR3 is TGTGCCAGCTCACCATGGGACAGTCCTCGCACAGATACGCAGTATTTT. This codes for CASSPWDSPRTDTQYF. The variable domain in full, with the rest retrieved from reference TRBV18 and TRBJ2-3, is NAGVMQNPRHLVRRRGQEARLRCSPMKGHSHVYWYRQLPEEGLKFMVYLQKENIIDESGMPKERFSAEFPKEGPSILRIQQVVRGDSAAYFCASSPWDSPRTDTQYFGPGTRLTVL.

This clone has only a few counts. The rearrangement uses TRBV14 and TRBJ2-5; 10 bases map to TRBD1. The J call may be wrong; the DNA end is better matched by TRBJ2-7. The CDR3 runs to 14 residues. The germline V gene has CDR1 SGHDN and CDR2 FVKESK. Here the CDR3 DNA reads TGTGCCAGCAGCCAGACAGGGGGCATGTACGAGCAGTACTTC. Its translation: CASSQTGGMYEQYF.

The V call is TRBV2, the J call TRBJ1-5, with D possibly being TRBD1 (5 bases). Germline V CDR1 and CDR2: SNHLY, FYNNEI. This CDR3 has 15 residues. V dropped 5 bases and J dropped 3 bases, with 14 bases sitting between them. CDR3 residues: CASSKTDTYNQPQHF. The CDR3 coding sequence is TGTGCCAGCAGTAAAACGGACACGTACAATCAGCCCCAGCATTTT.

The J gene is TRBJ1-1, the V gene TRBV7-2; 11 bases are shared with TRBD1. The CDR3 contains 15 residues. The trim removed 5 bases at V and 4 bases at J, leaving 6 bases unmatched. CDR1 is SGHTA and CDR2 is FQGNSA in the germline V gene. CDR3 residues: CASSPRGQGVTEAFF. CDR3 sequence (DNA): TGTGCCAGCAGCCCCCGGGGACAGGGGGTCACTGAAGCTTTCTTT.

CDR3 DNA: TGTGCCAGCAGTGACAGGGCCTACGAGCAGTACTTC. Residues: CASSDRAYEQYF. The J gene is TRBJ2-7, the V gene TRBV28; 7 bases fit TRBD1. In germline, CDR1 is MDHEN, CDR2 SYDVKM. With 5 bases clipped from V and 2 bases from J, the junction kept 0 bases outside the gene matches. The CDR3 sequence is 12 residues long.